Listed below are T cell receptor beta chains from one sample, sequenced in a study of blood T cell repertoires in COVID-19. Generated by immunoSEQ multiplex PCR, the TCRdb table keeps only in-frame clones and is missing some. The table includes 150,000 to 200,000 clones, roughly nine tenths detected once. Sequencing was carried out using PBMCs or T cells enriched from blood (not recorded which). The receptor source for this set is a human donor with acute COVID-19. The donor label of this sample is uncertain. Each CDR3 is given with its conserved first and last residue. The order of the fields is V gene, J gene, D gene, CDR3 protein. D genes are given only for firm matches.

>TRBV2|TRBJ2-5|TRBD1
CASSERSGGAKTQYF
>TRBV6-5|TRBJ1-5|.
CASSQGWDQPQHF
>TRBV30|TRBJ1-5|.
CAWSVQRDQPQHF
>TRBV10-3|TRBJ2-7|.
CAISVGGPTSSEQYF
>TRBV7-2|TRBJ2-7|.
CASSLASGPTYEQYF
>TRBV3-1/TRBV3-2|TRBJ1-1|.
CASSQGRNTEAFF
>TRBV6-2/TRBV6-3|TRBJ1-2|.
CASSYSVTPYGYTF
>TRBV9|TRBJ1-1|.
CASSVSQNTEAFF
>TRBV25-1|TRBJ1-1|.
CASSGWANTEAFF
>TRBV5-6|TRBJ2-5|.
CASSFSGVSSETQYF
>TRBV3-1/TRBV3-2|TRBJ2-5|.
CASSQENRETQYF
>TRBV7-9|TRBJ1-2|TRBD1
CASSGQGWGGYTF
>TRBV7-9|TRBJ2-7|.
CASSQDRTSYEQYF
>TRBV11-2|TRBJ1-1|.
CASSLGGGGPTEAFF
>TRBV12-3/TRBV12-4|TRBJ2-1|.
CASSLASRREFF
>TRBV18|TRBJ1-6|TRBD1
CASSPTGVESPLHF
>TRBV7-9|TRBJ2-4|TRBD1
CASSSRGPDIQYF